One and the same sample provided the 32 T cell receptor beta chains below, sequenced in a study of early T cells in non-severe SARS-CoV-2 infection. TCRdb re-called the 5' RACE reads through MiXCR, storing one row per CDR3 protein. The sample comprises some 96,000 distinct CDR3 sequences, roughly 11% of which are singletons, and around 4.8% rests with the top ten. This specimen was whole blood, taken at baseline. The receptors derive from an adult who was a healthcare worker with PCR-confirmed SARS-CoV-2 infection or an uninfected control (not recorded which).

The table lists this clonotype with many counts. The CDR3 reads CASSSRETQYF. The CDR3 DNA reads as TGTGCCAGCAGCTCCCGTGAGACCCAGTACTTC. V gene TRBV7-2 combines with J gene TRBJ2-5; D remains unclear. The CDR3 covers 11 residues. The V gene lost 4 bases and the J gene lost 5 bases, with 5 bases spanning the gap. CDR1 is SGHTA and CDR2 is FQGNSA in the germline V gene.

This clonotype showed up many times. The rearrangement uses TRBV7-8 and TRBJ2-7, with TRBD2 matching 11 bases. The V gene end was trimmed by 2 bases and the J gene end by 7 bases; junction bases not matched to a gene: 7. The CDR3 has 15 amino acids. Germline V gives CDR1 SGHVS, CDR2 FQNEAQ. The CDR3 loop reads CASSLWSLAGDEQYF. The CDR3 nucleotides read TGTGCCAGCAGCTTATGGTCACTAGCGGGAGATGAGCAGTACTTC.

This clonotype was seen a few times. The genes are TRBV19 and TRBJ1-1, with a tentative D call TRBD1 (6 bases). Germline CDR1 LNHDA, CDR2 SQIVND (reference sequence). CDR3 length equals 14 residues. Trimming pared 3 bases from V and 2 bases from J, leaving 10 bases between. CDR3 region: CASSIWGPNTEAFF. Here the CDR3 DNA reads TGTGCCAGTAGTATTTGGGGGCCTAACACTGAAGCTTTCTTT.

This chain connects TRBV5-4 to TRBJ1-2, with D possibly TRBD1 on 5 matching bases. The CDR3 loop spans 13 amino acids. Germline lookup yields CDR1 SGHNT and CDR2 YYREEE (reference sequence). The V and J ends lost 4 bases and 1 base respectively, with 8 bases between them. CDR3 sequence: CASSTDSNYGYTF. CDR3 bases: TGTGCCAGCAGCACCGACAGTAACTATGGCTACACCTTC. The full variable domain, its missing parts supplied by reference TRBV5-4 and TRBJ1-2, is ETGVTQSPTHLIKTRGQQVTLRCSSQSGHNTVSWYQQALGQGPQFIFQYYREEENGRGNFPPRFSGLQFPNYSSELNVNALELDDSALYLCASSTDSNYGYTFGSGTRLTVV.

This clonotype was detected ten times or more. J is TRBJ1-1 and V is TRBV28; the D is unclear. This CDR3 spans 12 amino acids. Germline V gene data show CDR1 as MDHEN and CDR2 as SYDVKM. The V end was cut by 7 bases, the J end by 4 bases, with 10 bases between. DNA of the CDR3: TGTGCCAGCATCTCGGCGGGCACTGAAGCTTTCTTT. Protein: CASISAGTEAFF.

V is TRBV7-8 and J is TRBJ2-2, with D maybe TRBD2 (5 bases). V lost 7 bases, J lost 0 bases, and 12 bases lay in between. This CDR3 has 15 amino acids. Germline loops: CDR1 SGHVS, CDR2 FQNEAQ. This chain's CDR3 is CASTLRAANTGELFF. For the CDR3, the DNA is TGTGCCAGCACCTTGAGGGCGGCGAACACCGGGGAGCTGTTTTTT.

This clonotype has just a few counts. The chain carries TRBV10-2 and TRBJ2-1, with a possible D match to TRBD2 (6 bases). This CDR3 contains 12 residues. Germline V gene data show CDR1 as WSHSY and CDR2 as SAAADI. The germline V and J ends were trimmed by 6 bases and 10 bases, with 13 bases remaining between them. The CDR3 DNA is TGCGCCAGCAGGATCTCTGGACTAGAGCAGTTCTTC. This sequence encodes CASRISGLEQFF.

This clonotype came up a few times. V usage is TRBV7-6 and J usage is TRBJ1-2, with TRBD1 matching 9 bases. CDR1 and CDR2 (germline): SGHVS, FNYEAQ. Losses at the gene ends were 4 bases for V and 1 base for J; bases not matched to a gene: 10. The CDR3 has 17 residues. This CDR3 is CASSSLDRDRDNYGYTF. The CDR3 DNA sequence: TGTGCCAGCAGCTCTCTCGACCGGGACAGGGATAACTATGGCTACACCTTC.

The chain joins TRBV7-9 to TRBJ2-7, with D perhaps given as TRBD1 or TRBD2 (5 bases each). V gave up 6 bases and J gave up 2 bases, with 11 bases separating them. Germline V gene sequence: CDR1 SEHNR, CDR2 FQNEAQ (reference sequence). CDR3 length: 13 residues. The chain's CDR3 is CASSLGRPYEQYF. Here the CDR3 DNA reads TGTGCCAGCAGTCTGGGACGGCCCTACGAGCAGTACTTC.

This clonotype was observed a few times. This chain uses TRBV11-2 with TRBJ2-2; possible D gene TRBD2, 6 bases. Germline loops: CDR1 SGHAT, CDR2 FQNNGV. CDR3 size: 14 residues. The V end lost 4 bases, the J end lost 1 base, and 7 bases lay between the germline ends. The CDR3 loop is CASSWDLNTGELFF. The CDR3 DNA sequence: TGTGCCAGCAGCTGGGACTTGAACACCGGGGAGCTGTTTTTT.

The CDR3 nucleotides read TGTGCCGGAACATTGGTGGGGGACACTGAAGCTTTCTTT. Translating it yields CAGTLVGDTEAFF. The chain couples TRBV7-9 to TRBJ1-1; possibly TRBD1 for D (5 bases). The CDR3 spans 13 residues. The ends were cut back, 11 bases at V and 3 bases at J, with 16 bases in the middle. The germline V gene encodes CDR1 SEHNR and CDR2 FQNEAQ (reference sequence). Based on the CDR3 plus reference TRBV7-9 and TRBJ1-1, the full variable domain is DTGVSQNPRHKITKRGQNVTFRCDPISEHNRLYWYRQTLGQGPEFLTYFQNEAQLEKSRLLSDRFSAERPKGSFSTLEIQRTEQGDSAMYLCAGTLVGDTEAFFGQGTRLTVV.

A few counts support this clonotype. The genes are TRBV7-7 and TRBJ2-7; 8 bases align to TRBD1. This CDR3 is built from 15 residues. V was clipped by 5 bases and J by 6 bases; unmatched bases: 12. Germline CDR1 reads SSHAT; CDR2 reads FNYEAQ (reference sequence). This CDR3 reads CASSPSTGGIFEQYF. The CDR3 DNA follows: TGTGCCAGCAGCCCCTCCACAGGGGGAATCTTCGAGCAGTACTTC. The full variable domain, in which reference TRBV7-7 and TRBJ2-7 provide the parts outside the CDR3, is GAGVSQSPRYKVTKRGQDVTLRCDPISSHATLYWYQQALGQGPEFLTYFNYEAQPDKSGLPSDRFSAERPEGSISTLTIQRTEQRDSAMYRCASSPSTGGIFEQYFGPGTRLTVT.

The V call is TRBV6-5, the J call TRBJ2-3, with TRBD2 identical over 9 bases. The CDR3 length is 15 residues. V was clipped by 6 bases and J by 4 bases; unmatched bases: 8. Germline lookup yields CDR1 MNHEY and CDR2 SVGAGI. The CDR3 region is CASSLSGSWADTQYF. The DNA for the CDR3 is TGTGCCAGCAGCCTTAGCGGGAGCTGGGCAGATACGCAGTATTTT.

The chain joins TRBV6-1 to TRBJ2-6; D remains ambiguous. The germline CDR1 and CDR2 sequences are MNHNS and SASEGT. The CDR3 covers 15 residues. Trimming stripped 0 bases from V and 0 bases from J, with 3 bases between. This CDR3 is CASSEAHSGANVLTF. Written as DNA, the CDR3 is TGTGCCAGCAGTGAAGCGCACTCTGGGGCCAACGTCCTGACTTTC.

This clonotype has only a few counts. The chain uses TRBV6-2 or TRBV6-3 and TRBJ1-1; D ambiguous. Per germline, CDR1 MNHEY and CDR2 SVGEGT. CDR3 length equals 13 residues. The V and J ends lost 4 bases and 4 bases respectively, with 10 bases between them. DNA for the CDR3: TGTGCCAGCAGTTGGGGTGAGGGCACTGAAGCTTTCTTT. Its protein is CASSWGEGTEAFF.

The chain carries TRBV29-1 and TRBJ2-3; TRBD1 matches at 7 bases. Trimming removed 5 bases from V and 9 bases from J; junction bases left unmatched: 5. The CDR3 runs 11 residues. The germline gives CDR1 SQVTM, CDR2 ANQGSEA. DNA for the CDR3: TGCAGCGTTAATATAGGGGGCACGCAGTATTTT. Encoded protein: CSVNIGGTQYF.

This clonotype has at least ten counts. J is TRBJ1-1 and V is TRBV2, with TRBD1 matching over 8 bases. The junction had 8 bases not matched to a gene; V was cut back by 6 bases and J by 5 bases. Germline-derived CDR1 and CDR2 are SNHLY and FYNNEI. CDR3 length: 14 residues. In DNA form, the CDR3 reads TGTGCCAGCAGGCCGGGACAGGTTGTAACTGAAGCTTTCTTT. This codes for CASRPGQVVTEAFF.

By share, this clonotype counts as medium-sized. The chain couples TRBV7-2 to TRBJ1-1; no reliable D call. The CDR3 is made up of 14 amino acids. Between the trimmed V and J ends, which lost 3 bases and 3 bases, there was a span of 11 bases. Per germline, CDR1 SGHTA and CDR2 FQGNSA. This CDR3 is CASSFDSGDTEAFF. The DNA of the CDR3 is TGTGCCAGCAGCTTTGACTCCGGGGACACTGAAGCTTTCTTT.

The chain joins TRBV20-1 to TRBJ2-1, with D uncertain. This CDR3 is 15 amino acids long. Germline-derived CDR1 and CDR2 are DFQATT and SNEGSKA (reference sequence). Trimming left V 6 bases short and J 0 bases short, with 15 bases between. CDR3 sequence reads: CSAPPPPSSYNEQFF. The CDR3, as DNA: TGCAGTGCCCCACCGCCCCCGAGCTCCTACAATGAGCAGTTCTTC.

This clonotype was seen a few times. Here the CDR3 reads CASSWPGPYEQYF. The CDR3 DNA sequence: TGTGCCAGCAGTTGGCCGGGGCCCTACGAGCAGTACTTC. This chain uses TRBV28 with TRBJ2-7, with D perhaps assigned TRBD1 or TRBD2 (5 bases each). Per germline, CDR1 MDHEN and CDR2 SYDVKM. V lost 4 bases and J 2 bases, leaving 9 bases between the germline ends. The CDR3 is 13 residues long.

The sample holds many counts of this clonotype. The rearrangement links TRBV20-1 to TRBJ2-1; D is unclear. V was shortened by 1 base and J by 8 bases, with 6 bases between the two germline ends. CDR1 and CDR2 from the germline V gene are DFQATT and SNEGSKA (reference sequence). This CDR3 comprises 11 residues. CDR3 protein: CSARAAYEQFF. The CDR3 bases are TGCAGTGCTAGAGCTGCGTATGAGCAGTTCTTC.

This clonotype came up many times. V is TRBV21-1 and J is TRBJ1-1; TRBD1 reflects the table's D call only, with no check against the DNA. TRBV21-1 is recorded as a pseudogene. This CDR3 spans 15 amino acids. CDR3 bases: TGTGCCAGCAGCCTTCGGACAGGGACGAACACTGAAGCTTTCTTT. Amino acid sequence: CASSLRTGTNTEAFF.

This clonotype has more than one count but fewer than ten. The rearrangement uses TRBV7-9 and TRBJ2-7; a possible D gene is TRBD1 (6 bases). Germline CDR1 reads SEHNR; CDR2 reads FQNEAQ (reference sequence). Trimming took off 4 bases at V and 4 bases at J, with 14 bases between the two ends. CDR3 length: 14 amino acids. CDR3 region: CASSSAQGNYEQYF. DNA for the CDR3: TGTGCCAGCAGCTCGGCCCAGGGGAATTACGAGCAGTACTTC.

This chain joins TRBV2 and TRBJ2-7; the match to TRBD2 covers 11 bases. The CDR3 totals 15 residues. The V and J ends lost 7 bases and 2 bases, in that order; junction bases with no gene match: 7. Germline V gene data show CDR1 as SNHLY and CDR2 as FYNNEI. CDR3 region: CASNRGLAVPYEQYF. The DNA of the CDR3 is TGTGCCAGCAATAGGGGACTAGCGGTCCCCTACGAGCAGTACTTC.

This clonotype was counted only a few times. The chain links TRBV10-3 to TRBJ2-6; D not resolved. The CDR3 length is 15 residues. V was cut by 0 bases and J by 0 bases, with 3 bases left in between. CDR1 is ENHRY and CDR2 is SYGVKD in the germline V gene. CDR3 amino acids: CAISESLSGANVLTF. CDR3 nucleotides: TGTGCCATCAGTGAGTCCCTCTCTGGGGCCAACGTCCTGACTTTC.

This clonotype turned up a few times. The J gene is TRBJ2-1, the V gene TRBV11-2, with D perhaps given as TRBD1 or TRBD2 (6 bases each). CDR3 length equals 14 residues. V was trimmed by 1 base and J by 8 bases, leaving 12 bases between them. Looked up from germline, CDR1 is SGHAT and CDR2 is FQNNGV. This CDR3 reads CASSLAGGGYEQFF. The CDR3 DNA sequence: TGTGCCAGCAGCTTAGCTGGAGGGGGGTATGAGCAGTTCTTC. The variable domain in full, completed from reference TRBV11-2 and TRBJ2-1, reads EAGVAQSPRYKIIEKRQSVAFWCNPISGHATLYWYQQILGQGPKLLIQFQNNGVVDDSQLPKDRFSAERLKGVDSTLKIQPAKLEDSAVYLCASSLAGGGYEQFFGPGTRLTVL.

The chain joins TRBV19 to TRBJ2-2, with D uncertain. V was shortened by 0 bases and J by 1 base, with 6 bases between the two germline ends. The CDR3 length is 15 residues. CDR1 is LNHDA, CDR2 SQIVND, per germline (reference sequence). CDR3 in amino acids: CASSIDPGNTGELFF. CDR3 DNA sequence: TGTGCCAGTAGTATAGATCCAGGGAACACCGGGGAGCTGTTTTTT.

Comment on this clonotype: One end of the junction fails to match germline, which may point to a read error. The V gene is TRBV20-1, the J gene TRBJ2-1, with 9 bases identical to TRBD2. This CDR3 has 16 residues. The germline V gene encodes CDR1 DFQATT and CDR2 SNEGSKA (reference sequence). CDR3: CGASSPSGTTYNEQFF. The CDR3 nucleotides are TGCGGTGCTAGTTCGCCTAGCGGGACGACCTACAATGAGCAGTTCTTC.

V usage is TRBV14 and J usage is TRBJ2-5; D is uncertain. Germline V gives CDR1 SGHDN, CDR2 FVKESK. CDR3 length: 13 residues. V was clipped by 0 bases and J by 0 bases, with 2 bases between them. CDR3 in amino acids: CASSQDNQETQYF. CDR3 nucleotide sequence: TGTGCCAGCAGCCAAGATAACCAAGAGACCCAGTACTTC.

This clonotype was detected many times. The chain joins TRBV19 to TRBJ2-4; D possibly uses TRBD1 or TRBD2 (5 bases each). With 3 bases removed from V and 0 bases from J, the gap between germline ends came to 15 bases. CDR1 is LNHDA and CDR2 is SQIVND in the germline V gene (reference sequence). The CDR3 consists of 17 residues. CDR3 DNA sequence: TGTGCCAGTAGTATCCGCCCGGGGCTGGGAGCCAAAAACATTCAGTACTTC. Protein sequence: CASSIRPGLGAKNIQYF.

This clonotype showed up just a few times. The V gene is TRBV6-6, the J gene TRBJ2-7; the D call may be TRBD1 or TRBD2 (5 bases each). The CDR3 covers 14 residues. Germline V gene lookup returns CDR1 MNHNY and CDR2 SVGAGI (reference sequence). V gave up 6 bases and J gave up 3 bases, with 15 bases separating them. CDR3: CASSPTVRGYEQYF. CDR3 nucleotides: TGTGCCAGCAGCCCTACGGTGAGGGGCTACGAGCAGTACTTC.

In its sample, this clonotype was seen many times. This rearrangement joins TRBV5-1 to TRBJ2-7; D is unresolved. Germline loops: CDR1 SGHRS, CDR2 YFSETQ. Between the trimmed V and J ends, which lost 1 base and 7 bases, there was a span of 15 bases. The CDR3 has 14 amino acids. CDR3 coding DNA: TGCGCCAGCAGCTTGTTGTTGTCCTCGTCTGAGCAGTACTTC. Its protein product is CASSLLLSSSEQYF. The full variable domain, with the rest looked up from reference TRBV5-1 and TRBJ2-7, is KAGVTQTPRYLIKTRGQQVTLSCSPISGHRSVSWYQQTPGQGLQFLFEYFSETQRNKGNFPGRFSGRQFSNSRSEMNVSTLELGDSALYLCASSLLLSSSEQYFGPGTRLTVT.